The T cell receptor (beta chain) described here comes from a study of T-cell memory formation after mild COVID-19. Constant-segment-primed 5'RACE gave TCR alpha and TCR beta cDNA libraries with sample barcodes and UMIs. TCRdb re-called the 5' RACE reads through MiXCR, storing one row per CDR3 protein. The sample records 450,000 to 700,000 distinct CDR3 sequences, over 15% being singletons. CDR1 is SGHVS, CDR2 FQNEAQ, per germline. This CDR3 is 13 amino acids long. Trimming removed 6 bases at V and 0 bases at J, with 5 bases between. The sample consisted of PBMCs or a T cell subset sorted from them (not recorded which). The V gene is TRBV7-8, the J gene TRBJ2-2; no reliable D call. The TCR comes from an adult woman who had mild COVID-19 (a few samples of this study predate the infection). Cell type and time point are not known. CDR3 in DNA: TGTGCCAGCAGAGGAACGAACACCGGGGAGCTGTTTTTT. This translates into CASRGTNTGELFF.